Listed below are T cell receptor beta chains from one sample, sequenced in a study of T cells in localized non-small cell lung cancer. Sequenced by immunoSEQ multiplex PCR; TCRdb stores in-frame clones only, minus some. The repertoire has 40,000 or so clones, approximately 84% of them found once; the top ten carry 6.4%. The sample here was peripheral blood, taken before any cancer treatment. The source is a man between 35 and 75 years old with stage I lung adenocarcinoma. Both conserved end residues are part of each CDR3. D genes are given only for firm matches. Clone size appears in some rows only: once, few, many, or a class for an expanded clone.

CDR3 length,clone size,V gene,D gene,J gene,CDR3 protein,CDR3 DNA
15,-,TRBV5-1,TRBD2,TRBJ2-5,CASSLGLADQETQYF,TGCGCCAGCAGCTTAGGACTAGCGGACCAAGAGACCCAGTACTTC
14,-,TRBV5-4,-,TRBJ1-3,CASSPWGSGNTIYF,TGTGCCAGCAGCCCATGGGGGTCTGGAAACACCATATATTTT
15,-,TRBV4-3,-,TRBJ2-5,CASSQARGEQETQYF,TGCGCCAGCAGCCAAGCTCGGGGAGAGCAAGAGACCCAGTACTTC
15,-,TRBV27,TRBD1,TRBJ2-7,CASSRTGGLSYEQYF,TGTGCCAGCAGCCGGACAGGGGGCCTCTCCTACGAGCAGTACTTC
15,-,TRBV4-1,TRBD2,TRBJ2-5,CASSQDKREWETQYF,TGCGCCAGCAGCCAAGACAAGCGGGAGTGGGAGACCCAGTACTTC
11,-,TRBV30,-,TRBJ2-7,CAWSVGNEQYF,TGTGCCTGGAGTGTAGGGAACGAGCAGTACTTC
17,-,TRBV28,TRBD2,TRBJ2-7,CASRGERAGVSSYEQYF,TGTGCCAGCAGGGGAGAAAGGGCGGGAGTATCCTCTTACGAGCAGTACTTC
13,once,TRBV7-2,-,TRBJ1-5,CASSPHLNQPQHF,TGTGCCAGCAGCCCACACTTGAATCAGCCCCAGCATTTT
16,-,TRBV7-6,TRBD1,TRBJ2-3,CASSLLTRGRTDTQYF,TGTGCCAGCAGCTTATTAACCAGGGGGCGGACAGATACGCAGTATTTT
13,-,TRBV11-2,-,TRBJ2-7,CASSLEAGAEQYF,TGTGCCAGCAGCTTAGAAGCAGGGGCCGAGCAGTACTTC
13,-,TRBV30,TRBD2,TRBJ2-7,CAWSLAGAYEQYF,TGTGCCTGGAGCTTAGCGGGAGCATACGAGCAGTACTTC
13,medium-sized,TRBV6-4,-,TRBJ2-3,CASSSGSTDTQYF,TGTGCCAGCAGTAGCGGGAGCACAGATACGCAGTATTTT
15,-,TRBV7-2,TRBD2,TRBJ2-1,CASSELAGVYNEQFF,TGTGCCAGCAGCGAACTAGCGGGAGTATACAATGAGCAGTTCTTC
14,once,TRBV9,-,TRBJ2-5,CASSQDRRAETQYF,TGTGCCAGCAGCCAGGACAGGAGGGCAGAGACCCAGTACTTC
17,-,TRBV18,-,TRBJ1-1,CASSPAPGRERDTEAFF,TGTGCCAGCTCACCCGCCCCGGGCAGGGAACGGGACACTGAAGCTTTCTTT
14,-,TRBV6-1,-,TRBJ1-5,CASSELWRGEPQHF,TGTGCCAGCAGTGAACTTTGGAGAGGCGAGCCCCAGCATTTT
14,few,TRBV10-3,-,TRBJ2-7,CAISEAGAVRPQYF,TGTGCCATCAGTGAGGCGGGGGCAGTCAGGCCTCAGTACTTC
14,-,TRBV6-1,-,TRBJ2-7,CASIPTRGSYEQYF,TGTGCCAGCATCCCTACCAGGGGATCCTACGAGCAGTACTTC
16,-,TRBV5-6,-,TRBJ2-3,CASSLWTQGVTDTQYF,TGTGCCAGCAGCTTGTGGACCCAGGGAGTCACAGATACGCAGTATTTT
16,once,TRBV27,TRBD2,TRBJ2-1,CASSVGTSVLYNEQFF,TGTGCCAGCAGTGTCGGGACTAGCGTATTATACAATGAGCAGTTCTTC
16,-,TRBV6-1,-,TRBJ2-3,CASSEDRAGGTDTQYF,TGTGCCAGCAGTGAAGACAGGGCGGGAGGCACAGATACGCAGTATTTT
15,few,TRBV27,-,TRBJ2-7,CASSRPGTVSYEQYF,TGTGCCAGCAGCCGTCCCGGGACGGTCTCCTACGAGCAGTACTTC
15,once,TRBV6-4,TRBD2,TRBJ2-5,CASSTTSGIQETQYF,TGTGCCAGCAGTACGACTAGCGGGATTCAAGAGACCCAGTACTTC
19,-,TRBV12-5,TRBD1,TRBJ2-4,CASAFTSQGAGLSKNIQYF,TGTGCTAGTGCCTTTACTTCCCAGGGGGCAGGCTTGTCCAAAAACATTCAGTACTTC
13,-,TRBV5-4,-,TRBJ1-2,CASSYQGQEGYTF,TGTGCCAGCAGCTACCAGGGCCAAGAGGGCTACACCTTC
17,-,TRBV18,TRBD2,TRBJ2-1,CASSPPGLAGGNNEQFF,TGTGCCAGCTCACCCCCTGGACTAGCGGGAGGGAACAATGAGCAGTTCTTC
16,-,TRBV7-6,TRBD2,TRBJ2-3,CASSLWASGSTDTQYF,TGTGCCAGCAGCTTATGGGCTAGCGGAAGCACAGATACGCAGTATTTT
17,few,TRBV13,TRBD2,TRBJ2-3,CASSLIAGGPSTDTQYF,TGTGCCAGCAGCCTCATAGCGGGAGGCCCTAGCACAGATACGCAGTATTTT
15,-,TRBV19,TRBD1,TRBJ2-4,CASRPVDRAKNIQYF,TGTGCCAGTCGTCCCGTAGACAGGGCTAAAAACATTCAGTACTTC
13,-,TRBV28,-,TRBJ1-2,CASRRGGGRGYTF,TGTGCCAGCAGGCGGGGCGGGGGGCGAGGCTACACCTTC
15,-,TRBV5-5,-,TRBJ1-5,CASSLLPEGVRPQHF,TGTGCCAGCAGCTTGCTACCAGAGGGAGTACGGCCCCAGCATTTT
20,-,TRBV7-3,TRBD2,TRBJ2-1,CASSFPTHSTSGSSSNEQFF,TGTGCCAGCAGCTTCCCCACCCACTCGACTAGCGGGAGTTCCAGCAATGAGCAGTTCTTC
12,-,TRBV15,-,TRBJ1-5,CATSLLRGPQHF,TGTGCCACCAGCCTTCTTAGGGGGCCCCAGCATTTT
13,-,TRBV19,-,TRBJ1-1,CASRGTQGAEAFF,TGTGCCAGTAGGGGAACCCAGGGCGCTGAAGCTTTCTTT
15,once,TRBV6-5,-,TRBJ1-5,CASSYDITVHQPQHF,TGTGCCAGCAGTTATGATATAACAGTCCATCAGCCCCAGCATTTT
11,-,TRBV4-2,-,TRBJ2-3,CASSRADTQYF,TGTGCCAGCAGCCGTGCAGATACGCAGTATTTT
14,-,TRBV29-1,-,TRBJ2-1,CSVIPPRQDNEQFF,TGCAGCGTTATCCCGCCCCGCCAAGACAATGAGCAGTTCTTC
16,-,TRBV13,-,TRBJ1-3,CASSLGLGFFGNTIYF,TGTGCCAGCAGCTTAGGGTTGGGGTTCTTCGGAAACACCATATATTTT
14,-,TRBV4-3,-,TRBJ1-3,CASSQGFLYNTIYF,TGCGCCAGCAGCCAAGGATTCCTTTATAACACCATATATTTT